This passage covers 17 T cell receptor beta chains from one sample sequenced in a study of shared clonotypes between healthy human individuals. Clones were read by immunoSEQ multiplex PCR, and TCRdb kept only the in-frame ones, dropping some. Seen here are some 1,100,000 clones, approximately 78% observed once, and the top ten hold more than 0.5%. The sequenced material came from memory CD4+ T cells from PBMCs. Subset given: CD45RA-negative fraction. These receptors were taken from a man between 18 and 29 years old in good health. Some clones in this sample may be carry-over from other donors' samples.

This clone was observed a few times. This sequence joins TRBV27 and TRBJ2-5; 7 bases line up with TRBD2. With 5 bases clipped from V and 3 bases from J, the junction kept 12 bases outside the gene matches. This CDR3 has 16 amino acids. Germline lookup yields CDR1 MNHEY and CDR2 SMNVEV (reference sequence). The CDR3 nucleotides are TGTGCCAGCAGTCCGCTCAGAGCGGGACCGGAAGAGACCCAGTACTTC. Protein product: CASSPLRAGPEETQYF.

V is TRBV27 and J is TRBJ1-2, with D unclear. Germline V gives CDR1 MNHEY, CDR2 SMNVEV (reference sequence). CDR3 length: 16 amino acids. Trimming cost V 5 bases and J 7 bases, with 23 bases left between them. The chain's CDR3 is CASSPHEDRGRGGYTF. The CDR3 region has the DNA TGTGCCAGCAGTCCGCACGAGGACCGAGGGCGTGGTGGCTACACCTTC.

The V gene is TRBV9, the J gene TRBJ2-3, with a tentative D call TRBD2 (5 bases). V was cut by 7 bases and J by 6 bases, with 9 bases left in between. Germline lookup yields CDR1 SGDLS and CDR2 YYNGEE. The CDR3 is 11 amino acids. CDR3 sequence: CASQRGDTQYF. DNA for the CDR3: TGTGCCAGCCAGAGAGGGGATACGCAGTATTTT.

The chain recombines TRBV18 with TRBJ2-1; the D gene could be TRBD1 or TRBD2 (7 bases each). CDR1 and CDR2 from the germline V gene are KGHSH and LQKENI. V lost 4 bases and J 6 bases, leaving 16 bases between the germline ends. This CDR3 contains 15 residues. CDR3 DNA: TGTGCCAGCTCACGACAGGGAGGGCACGGCAATGAGCAGTTCTTC. This gives the protein CASSRQGGHGNEQFF.

Points on this clone: Since a much larger clone is just one base distant, this may be a read error. The gene calls are TRBV7-9 and TRBJ1-1; no reliable D call. The CDR3 is 11 amino acids. Germline CDR1 and CDR2: SEHNR and FQNEAQ (reference sequence). V was clipped by 5 bases and J by 4 bases, with 5 bases between them. The CDR3 region is CASSQTTEAFF. The CDR3 DNA sequence: TGTGCCAGCAGCCAGACCACTGAAGCTTTCTTT.

This chain uses TRBV7-2 with TRBJ2-1; 10 bases fit TRBD2. V trimming: 2 bases; J trimming: 9 bases; junction bases outside the gene matches: 10. This CDR3 has 16 amino acids. CDR1 and CDR2 from the germline V gene are SGHTA and FQGNSA. The CDR3 DNA is TGTGCCAGCAGCTTATGGGTGACTAGCGGGCGGGGTGAGCAGTTCTTC. Encoded protein: CASSLWVTSGRGEQFF.

This clone was counted only a few times. The chain has TRBV20-1 and TRBJ2-5, with no clear D. Deletions cut 4 bases from V and 4 bases from J, with 4 bases between. Germline lookup yields CDR1 DFQATT and CDR2 SNEGSKA (reference sequence). CDR3 length: 10 residues. CDR3 residues: CSAKAETQYF. As DNA, the CDR3 is TGCAGTGCTAAAGCAGAGACCCAGTACTTC.

The DNA for the CDR3 is TGTGCCAGCAGCCGCCCCCGACTAGCGGAACTGTTCACAGATACGCAGTATTTT. Translation: CASSRPRLAELFTDTQYF. This chain connects TRBV7-6 to TRBJ2-3; 9 bases align to TRBD2. J lost 2 bases, V lost 5 bases, and 14 bases had no gene match. The CDR3 is made up of 18 amino acids. Per the germline V gene, CDR1 is SGHVS and CDR2 is FNYEAQ.

This clone showed up just a few times. The CDR3 sequence is CASSGGVGRTEAFF. In DNA, the CDR3 is TGCGCCAGCTCCGGCGGGGTTGGTCGGACTGAAGCTTTCTTT. The chain carries TRBV10-2 and TRBJ1-1; D gene uncertain. Trimming pared 8 bases from V and 5 bases from J, leaving 18 bases between. Germline V gene sequence: CDR1 WSHSY, CDR2 SAAADI. The CDR3 length is 14 residues.

On this clone: Other DNA sequences in this specimen translate into the identical CDR3. The chain uses TRBV29-1 and TRBJ1-2; 8 bases fit TRBD1. V shed 0 bases, J shed 4 bases, and the junction held 7 bases outside the gene matches. There are 15 residues in the CDR3. CDR1 is SQVTM and CDR2 is ANQGSEA in the germline V gene. CDR3 in amino acids: CSVEEIGQGGYGYTF. CDR3 nucleotide sequence: TGCAGCGTTGAAGAAATCGGACAGGGAGGCTATGGCTACACCTTC.

The J gene is TRBJ1-5, the V gene TRBV10-3; D gene uncertain. The CDR3 sequence is 17 residues long. CDR1 ENHRY and CDR2 SYGVKD come from the germline V gene. V was trimmed by 3 bases and J by 7 bases, leaving 22 bases between them. CDR3: CAISDHQATPTRQPQHF. The DNA for the CDR3 is TGTGCCATCAGTGACCACCAGGCGACTCCGACGAGGCAGCCCCAGCATTTT.

This clone has only one observation. V and J are TRBV5-6 and TRBJ2-3; TRBD1 or TRBD2 may be the D gene (5 bases each). V was clipped by 4 bases and J by 0 bases, with 12 bases between them. Germline V CDR1 and CDR2: SGHDT, YYEEEE. The CDR3 runs 15 residues. CDR3 region: CASSVPGASTDTQYF. In nucleotides, the CDR3 is TGTGCCAGCAGCGTACCCGGGGCTAGCACAGATACGCAGTATTTT.

This clone was recorded a few times. This chain uses TRBV5-4 with TRBJ2-1, with D possibly TRBD2 on 6 matching bases. Per germline, CDR1 SGHNT and CDR2 YYREEE (reference sequence). The CDR3 covers 18 residues. V dropped 4 bases and J dropped 1 base, with 21 bases sitting between them. The CDR3: CASSQLTRGPGSYNEQFF. The CDR3 bases are TGTGCCAGCAGCCAGTTGACTAGAGGACCAGGGTCCTACAATGAGCAGTTCTTC.

V usage is TRBV7-3 and J usage is TRBJ2-5; D not certain. Germline CDR1 SGHTA, CDR2 FQGTGA. The CDR3 extends over 15 amino acids. V was pared by 1 base and J by 1 base, with 10 bases between. CDR3 in amino acids: CASSLMLGPQETQYF. DNA of the CDR3: TGTGCCAGCAGCTTAATGCTAGGTCCCCAAGAGACCCAGTACTTC.

V usage is TRBV10-3 and J usage is TRBJ2-7; TRBD2 matches 14 bases. CDR3 size: 17 residues. J gave up 4 bases and V 3 bases, and 8 bases lay outside the gene matches. Per germline, CDR1 ENHRY and CDR2 SYGVKD. The CDR3 DNA reads as TGTGCCATCAGTGACGTTCCGGGACTAGCGGGAGTGTACGAGCAGTACTTC. It codes for CAISDVPGLAGVYEQYF.

This clone was seen a few times. The sample contains more than one DNA sequence encoding this CDR3. The J gene is TRBJ1-1, the V gene TRBV2; D is unresolved. Looked up from germline, CDR1 is SNHLY and CDR2 is FYNNEI. The V gene lost 6 bases and the J gene lost 2 bases, with 4 bases spanning the gap. The CDR3 covers 11 residues. The CDR3, as DNA: TGTGCCAGCAGGGGTAACACTGAAGCTTTCTTT. As protein: CASRGNTEAFF.

This clone showed up just a few times. The chain combines TRBV7-9 with TRBJ1-1; D is uncertain. Germline loops: CDR1 SEHNR, CDR2 FQNEAQ (reference sequence). The CDR3 has 14 amino acids. Trimming left V 6 bases short and J 5 bases short, with 16 bases between. The CDR3 DNA reads TGTGCCAGCAGTCGCCTGGATTCGAGGACTGAAGCTTTCTTT. Residues: CASSRLDSRTEAFF. Variable domain in full (rest from reference TRBV7-9 and TRBJ1-1): DTGVSQNPRHKITKRGQNVTFRCDPISEHNRLYWYRQTLGQGPEFLTYFQNEAQLEKSRLLSDRFSAERPKGSFSTLEIQRTEQGDSAMYLCASSRLDSRTEAFFGQGTRLTVV.